Included here is one T cell receptor beta chain sequence, with context. The data are from a study of shared clonotypes between healthy human individuals. Study information: Three plates were used per donor for CD4 naive, three for CD4 memory, two for CD8 naive and one for CD8 memory.

Replicate sorted-subset PCRs were loaded with around 220 ng DNA, tens of thousands of T cell genomes. Profiled with immunoSEQ multiplex PCR; TCRdb holds only in-frame clones, not every one. The data show around 1.1 million clones, with approximately 80% seen just once and roughly 0.57% held by the top ten. Germline values: CDR1 LNHDA, CDR2 SQIVND (reference sequence). The CDR3 loop spans 14 amino acids. V was pared by 5 bases and J by 7 bases, with 7 bases of the junction left unmatched. CD45RA+ naive and CD45RA-negative memory subsets were separated from CD4+ cells. The receptor comes from a man aged 18 to 30 in good health. Some clones in this sample may be carry-over from other donors' samples. Sequencing was carried out using memory CD4+ T cells from PBMCs. Noted subset: CD45RA-negative fraction. The chain couples TRBV19 to TRBJ1-4, with 7 bases matching TRBD1. The CDR3 DNA is TGTGCCAGTAGTGTCGGTGCAGGGGGTGAAAAACTGTTTTTT. Protein product: CASSVGAGGEKLFF.